One T cell receptor beta chain is described in this entry. Antigen: not known. The authors reverse transcribed all of the isolated RNA, so sequencing captured expressed TCRB transcripts. Average reads for naive, central memory and regulatory T cell samples were several million. The assay was immunoSEQ multiplex PCR, and TCRdb's table has in-frame clones only and misses some. Of hundreds of thousands of clones detected, around a sixth appear once; the ten largest clones hold around 0.02%. CDR3 length: 12 residues. Between the trimmed V and J ends, which lost 2 bases and 7 bases, there was a span of 7 bases. The germline CDR1 and CDR2 sequences are ENHRY and SYGVKD. The data stem from a study of beta chain features in type 1 diabetes. Study-wide context: Patients did not differ from healthy donors in age, gender or cell yield.

Overall study results and limits: All four CD4+ subsets of Type 1 diabetes patients contained TCRB CDR3s that were moderately but significantly shorter. When VDJ junctions were examined, type 1 diabetes patients showed fewer insertions and more deletions.

The sequence was obtained from a woman aged 18-29 years in good health. Sequencing input: naive CD4+ T cells from blood. V and J are TRBV10-3 and TRBJ2-3, with D hard to call. CDR3 region: CAISEGVHTQYF. In nucleotides, the CDR3 is TGTGCCATCAGTGAGGGGGTCCATACGCAGTATTTT.